Described below is a single TCR beta chain sequence and its context. The antigen this receptor binds is unknown. No base quality values were provided; no much bigger clone lies one nucleotide off. The sample belongs to a study of cytomegalovirus exposure and HLA in healthy donors (dated by TCRdb to 2015 to 2018). Study-wide context: According to an earlier analysis of a few hundred of the donors, roughly 180 million T cells yielded roughly 100 million unique TCR beta sequences and 276 Gb of sequence data. Roughly 300 gigabases of sequencing data and approximately 85 million unique TCR sequences were included in an early release covering several hundred HLA-typed donors. Of the 300 to 500 genotyped donors, more than 75% were placed in the genetic ancestry cluster associated with self-reported Caucasian donors. The study aimed to test whether signatures of past pathogen exposure could be identified by cataloging public T cell receptors. The study used immunosequencing to profile the T cell repertoires of 670 or so subjects and linked those repertoires to cytomegalovirus serostatus. Along with the approximately 620-subject first cohort, a separate validation cohort of over 90 different subjects was used. High-throughput TCR immunosequencing, statistical association of individual TCRs with disease status, and machine learning were combined to predict cytomegalovirus infection status. To study patterns of TCR occurrence, a later analysis re-analyzed previously published TCR beta repertoires from 700 or so donors and added high-resolution HLA genotyping. The later analysis used no new phenotypic data to find candidate immune exposures, relying instead on TCR beta sequences and their occurrence across donors. An earlier analysis of approximately 580 of the donors used high-throughput TCR beta sequencing to judge whether each TCR beta V gene segment behaved as functional or pseudogenic. Donor age, sex, ethnicity and CMV serostatus were compiled alongside the repertoire data. A later genetic analysis used genome-wide SNP genotypes for about three fifths of the 666 donors, treating that subset as a discovery cohort. Every discovery cohort repertoire had been produced on one sequencing platform. HLA typing covered class I and class II loci at four-digit resolution. Typing coverage differed by locus: A, B, C, DRB1 and DQB1 were typed in roughly 620-630 donors, DQA1 in 522, DPA1 in around 600, and DPB1 in roughly 470. A few DR-DQ haplotypes were handled as single units for association and clustering because linkage in the cohort was strong. On average, around 240,000 unique TCR beta nucleotide sequences were sequenced per donor among a few hundred genotyped donors of the cohort, with roughly 19% of those sequences being non-productive.

Study-wide conclusions, independent of this receptor: According to a later analysis, most CMV-associated TCR beta chains appeared to be HLA-restricted, and the HLA associations seemed to be driven largely by CMV exposure. In the study, roughly 160 TCR beta chains were listed as associated with cytomegalovirus. Some IMGT-functional V segments, including TRBV6-2 and TRBV6-3, could not be distinguished by the 87-base-pair reads and were therefore excluded. Sequencing depth was assumed to be roughly uniform across donors in the presence/absence analyses, though that assumption may not hold. In a later analysis, around 15,000 TCR beta sequences were associated with specific HLA alleles at a false discovery rate of 0.05. The authors suggested that the approach could potentially be generalized to other disease states and immunological phenotypes. A later analysis found that TCR association rates varied across HLA loci, with DRB1 alleles showing the most associated TCRs and HLA-C alleles the fewest. In this cohort, only TCR beta chains were sequenced, and detectable features were limited by the absence of alpha or paired-chain data. Most TCR sequences were observed very rarely across donors, whereas some public TCRs were present in many individuals. Immune exposure information for the cohort was limited to CMV serostatus. In a later genetic analysis, fewer N-insertions in productive TCRs were reported among donors in an Asian-associated ancestry cluster than the roughly 700-donor mean. Seventeen rarely observed V segments, including chromosome 9 orphons, were excluded from the earlier analysis of several hundred of the donors because counts were too low. In a later analysis, HLA-associated TCR beta chains were found to be more clonally expanded and to have lower generation probabilities than equally common non-associated chains. Because HLA typing was missing for some donors at each locus, association tests included only the typed subset. A cluster of highly shared sequence variants was judged likely to be a technical artifact of the sequencing pipeline. Broadly in line with IMGT annotations, most TCR beta V segments showed up in productive rearrangements about 87% or about 30% of the time in an earlier analysis of 587 of the donors. In a later analysis, several top co-occurrence clusters were reported to appear linked to parvovirus B19, influenza, CMV and Epstein-Barr virus. A further reported finding was that TCR beta sequences accurately predicted the HLA-A and HLA-B alleles for most subjects in the first cohort. In both the original and validation cohorts, the classifier was reported to diagnose cytomegalovirus status with high specificity and sensitivity. Linkage disequilibrium might explain the correlated functional status among segregating V segments, but an unknown experimental factor could not be excluded. Strong co-occurrence of HLA alleles, especially DR and DQ, made assigning TCR associations to individual alleles difficult. V-gene and J-gene trimming of TCR beta chains was associated with a missense DCLRE1C variant in a later genetic analysis, and the association was replicated in an independent cohort. In vitro tests confirmed that a few of the cytomegalovirus-associated TCR beta chains recognize cytomegalovirus antigens.

Compared with germline, V lacks 3 bases and J lacks 6 bases; bases without a gene match: 5. The CDR3 measures 14 amino acids from cysteine to phenylalanine. The entry retains the CDR3 DNA only, 42 bases that are in frame from base 1. The germline V gene (reference sequence) supplies CDR1 SGHAT and CDR2 FQDESV. Receptors were amplified or captured by the immunoSEQ multiplex PCR assay. The multiplex PCR relied on a mix of 60 forward primers for TCR Vbeta segments and 13 reverse primers for TCR Jbeta segments. Amplification of the CDR3 region of rearranged TCR beta genes was performed with a multiplex PCR assay on genomic DNA. The amplified TCR beta libraries were sequenced on the Illumina HiSeq System as 87-base-pair reads. Concerning the study's data processing: In a later analysis, 70 million to 95 million unique TCR beta chains were counted across the 650 to 750 repertoires, and roughly 11 million of these chains were shared by at least two donors. A nearest-neighbor algorithm error-corrected the raw reads and collapsed the reads into unique sequences, merging closely related sequences to remove PCR and sequencing errors. CDR3 sequences were aligned to IMGT reference sequences to assign V, D and J gene segments. For a sequence to be retained, a match of at least six nucleotides was required to both a V gene segment and a J gene segment. Rearrangements were called productive when the CDR3 lacked stop codons and stayed in frame with V and J; all others were non-productive. CDR3 was defined by IMGT convention, running from the second conserved V-encoded cysteine to the conserved J-encoded phenylalanine. In an earlier analysis of approximately 590 of the donors, sequences lacking an unambiguous match to a single V gene segment were excluded. In an earlier analysis of around 600 of the donors, V segments were called functional above 56.7% productive rearrangements and were called segregating when the between-donor standard deviation exceeded 5%. To diagnose cytomegalovirus status from the catalog of TCR beta chain sequences, a statistical classification framework was built. V and J gene assignment, in a later analysis, came from comparing TCR nucleotide sequences with IMGT/GENE-DB human TR gene sequences. The TCRdist pipeline was used in a later analysis to assign CDR3 sequences and most-parsimonious VDJ recombination scenarios. A later analysis defined each TCR beta chain by its CDR3 amino acid sequence plus V-gene family, and excluded reads lacking a unique V-gene family. As a way to deal with suspected cross-contamination and a sequencing artifact, a later analysis dropped 640 or so nucleotide sequences that were highly shared and had low generation probability. In a later analysis, a clonal expansion index was calculated for each public chain from normalized within-repertoire ranks of inferred template counts. A later analysis computed generation probabilities with a VDJ recombination model fitted to out-of-frame rearrangements, and checked the results against IGoR. A later analysis scored TCR-TCR, TCR-HLA and TCR-CMV co-occurrence with hypergeometric tests, applying a repertoire-size bias correction to TCR pairs. A later analysis estimated false discovery rates by permuting HLA or CMV assignments 20 times. In a later analysis, co-occurring TCRs were grouped using DBSCAN, with TCRdist sequence similarity added in when clustering inside HLA-allele-positive subsets. Repertoires with fewer than 30,000 or more than 120,000 public chains, plus five repertoires with anomalous nucleotide sharing, were excluded from co-occurrence clustering. Here the immuneACCESS table is served through TCRdb, limited to in-frame sequences with V and J called. Missing clones are a known gap in these copies; in checked studies unresolved V genes cover under half, and the rest lacks a known reason. V and J calls and clone size are those listed in that table; D and trimming were worked out from the DNA. The sample table contains approximately 110,000 clones; only one count was recorded for roughly 69% of them. Approximately 8.2% of the sample rests with the top ten.

The cohort was made up of hundreds of healthy bone marrow donors. At the time of sampling, all cohort members were nominally healthy, though unrecorded immune exposures were likely present. The donor was CMV seropositive and belonged to the group of about 290 seropositive cohort members. Every donor gave a peripheral blood sample, and the peripheral blood mononuclear cells from that sample were used for TCR beta sequencing. The Qiagen DNeasy Blood Extraction Kit was used to extract genomic DNA from the blood cell samples. Here the chain combines TRBV11-1 and TRBJ2-1; 7 bases in between match TRBD1. Sequencing was performed on PBMCs. The TCR was taken from a woman aged 40 to 50 in good health and CMV-seropositive. For the CDR3, the sequence is CASSFDRAANEQFF. The bases are TGTGCCAGCAGCTTCGACAGGGCAGCCAATGAGCAGTTCTTC.